Each of the 29 T cell receptor beta chains below was sequenced from the same sample in a study of T cells in localized non-small cell lung cancer. Produced via immunoSEQ multiplex PCR; TCRdb's table is partial and in-frame only. The sample includes about 48,000 clones, 77% seen only once; the top ten take around a sixth. Sequenced here: peripheral blood, sampled before any cancer treatment. The source of these receptors is a man aged 40-75 years with stage I squamous cell lung carcinoma.

Only a few counts were recorded for this clone. The V gene is TRBV4-1, the J gene TRBJ2-1; D possibly corresponds to TRBD1 (6 bases). Trimming took off 1 base at V and 6 bases at J, with 13 bases between the two ends. CDR1 MGHRA and CDR2 YSYEKL come from the germline V gene. The CDR3 is 15 amino acids. This CDR3 is CASSQVGHRVNEQFF. The CDR3 region has the DNA TGCGCCAGCAGCCAAGTGGGACATCGCGTCAATGAGCAGTTCTTC.

CDR3 residues: CASSFGTSGDTQYF. CDR3 sequence (DNA): TGTGCCAGCAGCTTCGGGACTAGCGGGGATACGCAGTATTTT. V gene TRBV9 combines with J gene TRBJ2-3; TRBD2 matches 12 bases. Per germline, CDR1 SGDLS and CDR2 YYNGEE. V lost 4 bases, J lost 6 bases, and 3 bases stayed unmatched. The CDR3 has 14 residues.

V is TRBV9 and J is TRBJ2-3; D uncertain. The CDR3 has 16 amino acids. The V and J ends lost 0 bases and 2 bases respectively, with 13 bases between them. Germline loops: CDR1 SGDLS, CDR2 YYNGEE. CDR3 sequence (DNA): TGTGCCAGCAGCGTAGAGGCAGGTATTACCACAGATACGCAGTATTTT. It codes for CASSVEAGITTDTQYF.

The chain carries TRBV7-9 and TRBJ2-3; TRBD2 matches 9 bases. The length of the CDR3 is 15 residues. Germline CDR1 SEHNR, CDR2 FQNEAQ (reference sequence). V was clipped by 4 bases and J by 6 bases; unmatched bases: 8. The CDR3 loop is CASSSALTSGDTQYF. CDR3 coding DNA: TGTGCCAGCAGCTCTGCATTAACTAGCGGGGATACGCAGTATTTT.

The chain carries TRBV5-5 and TRBJ1-2; TRBD1 matches 10 bases. This CDR3 spans 15 amino acids. V dropped 4 bases and J dropped 4; count of bases not matched to a gene: 7. The V gene's germline CDR1 is SGHKS and CDR2 YYEKEE (reference sequence). The CDR3 region is CASSRSRTGGYGYTF. DNA for the CDR3: TGTGCCAGCAGCCGCTCGAGGACAGGGGGCTATGGCTACACCTTC.

The rearrangement uses TRBV13 and TRBJ2-1; 10 bases map to TRBD2. The CDR3 is 16 residues long. V lost 5 bases, J lost 4 bases, and 8 bases stayed unmatched. The germline CDR1 and CDR2 sequences are PRHDT and FYEKMQ (reference sequence). CDR3 in DNA: TGTGCCAGCAGCGGACTTTCTAGCGGGGGTTACAATGAGCAGTTCTTC. Encoded protein: CASSGLSSGGYNEQFF.

The rearrangement links TRBV10-3 to TRBJ1-2, with 8 bases that match TRBD1. This CDR3 is 13 amino acids long. Per the germline V gene, CDR1 is ENHRY and CDR2 is SYGVKD. J gave up 2 bases and V 10 bases, and 6 bases lay outside the gene matches. The CDR3 spells CATGTGTNYGYTF. The CDR3 DNA reads TGTGCCACAGGGACAGGCACCAACTATGGCTACACCTTC.

By share, this clone ranks as medium-sized. One junction end does not reproduce the germline sequence, and a read error may be involved. V usage is TRBV2 and J usage is TRBJ1-2, with D maybe TRBD1 (5 bases). CDR3 length: 11 amino acids. Per germline, CDR1 SNHLY and CDR2 FYNNEI. The CDR3: CAGRDLQGYTF. The DNA for the CDR3 is TGTGCCGGCAGGGACCTACAAGGCTACACCTTC.

The chain links TRBV5-6 to TRBJ2-2, with 14 bases identical to TRBD2. The CDR3 runs 17 residues. Germline values: CDR1 SGHDT, CDR2 YYEEEE. V was clipped by 3 bases and J by 5 bases; unmatched bases: 6. CDR3 in DNA: TGTGCCAGCAGCTCGACTAGCGGGGGGGCCGCGACCGGGGAGCTGTTTTTT. Translated, it gives CASSSTSGGAATGELFF.

The sample holds a few counts of this clone. This sequence joins TRBV11-2 and TRBJ2-7; D remains unclear. Trimming removed 0 bases at V and 0 bases at J, with 9 bases between. The CDR3 totals 15 residues. Germline V CDR1 and CDR2: SGHAT, FQNNGV. The CDR3 DNA sequence: TGTGCCAGCAGCTTAGAGTCCATAAGCTCCTACGAGCAGTACTTC. Translation gives CASSLESISSYEQYF.

This chain joins TRBV5-8 and TRBJ2-5; D is perhaps TRBD1 or TRBD2 (6 bases each). The CDR3 loop spans 13 amino acids. V lost 7 bases and J 4 bases, leaving 14 bases between the germline ends. In germline, CDR1 is SGHTS, CDR2 YDEGEE. The CDR3 DNA reads as TGTGCCAGCGGCCTCAAGGGGGGAGAGACCCAGTACTTC. This codes for CASGLKGGETQYF.

The rearrangement joins TRBV4-3 to TRBJ2-1; 9 bases agree with TRBD2. J lost 16 bases, V lost 0 bases, and 7 bases had no gene match. This CDR3 contains 13 residues. The germline V gene encodes CDR1 LGHNA and CDR2 YSLEER. The CDR3 nucleotides read TGCGCCAGCAGCCAAGATATGCGGGGGGGCCTCTTCTTC. Translating it yields CASSQDMRGGLFF.

The chain employs TRBV5-6 and TRBJ2-7; 7 nucleotides align to TRBD1. The CDR3 length is 13 residues. V gave up 0 bases and J gave up 6 bases; unmatched junction bases: 3. From germline, CDR1 is SGHDT and CDR2 YYEEEE. CDR3 residues: CASSLEGAREQYF. CDR3 sequence (DNA): TGTGCCAGCAGCTTGGAGGGGGCCCGCGAGCAGTACTTC.

This sequence joins TRBV6-1 and TRBJ1-2, with D tentatively TRBD1 (6 bases). V dropped 1 base and J dropped 8 bases, with 11 bases sitting between them. This CDR3 region has 13 residues. The V gene's germline CDR1 is MNHNS and CDR2 SASEGT. CDR3 loop: CASSEDQGRGYTF. CDR3 DNA: TGTGCCAGCAGTGAAGACCAGGGGCGAGGCTACACCTTC.

The chain links TRBV7-8 to TRBJ2-7; no reliable D call. V lost 5 bases, J lost 2 bases, and 7 bases lay in between. Germline-derived CDR1 and CDR2 are SGHVS and FQNEAQ. CDR3 length: 12 residues. This chain's CDR3 is CASSPRAYEQYF. The CDR3, as DNA: TGTGCCAGCAGCCCACGAGCCTACGAGCAGTACTTC. Looking up the rest from reference TRBV7-8 and TRBJ2-7 gives the full variable domain: GAGVSQSPRYKVAKRGQDVALRCDPISGHVSLFWYQQALGQGPEFLTYFQNEAQLDKSGLPSDRFFAERPEGSVSTLKIQRTQQEDSAVYLCASSPRAYEQYFGPGTRLTVT.

The V call is TRBV6-5, the J call TRBJ2-1, with D maybe TRBD2 (6 bases). V was shortened by 3 bases and J by 7 bases, with 13 bases between the two germline ends. This CDR3 is built from 14 residues. Per germline, CDR1 MNHEY and CDR2 SVGAGI. CDR3 sequence reads: CASSYAGGWNEQFF. DNA for the CDR3: TGTGCCAGCAGTTATGCCGGGGGTTGGAATGAGCAGTTCTTC.

The rearrangement uses TRBV5-1 and TRBJ2-5; 10 bases agree with TRBD2. This CDR3 has 15 amino acids. V trimming: 1 base; J trimming: 3 bases; junction bases outside the gene matches: 3. Germline lookup yields CDR1 SGHRS and CDR2 YFSETQ. CDR3 sequence (DNA): TGCGCCAGCAGCTTGTACAGCGGGGGGGAAGAGACCCAGTACTTC. Encoded protein: CASSLYSGGEETQYF.

The genes are TRBV6-5 and TRBJ2-5, with D possibly TRBD1 on 5 matching bases. The end of the DNA is better explained by TRBJ2-7, so the J call may be wrong. Per germline, CDR1 MNHEY and CDR2 SVGAGI. The CDR3 loop spans 14 amino acids. The DNA of the CDR3 is TGTGCCAGCAGTCAAACAGGTCTTTCCTACGAGCAGTACTTC. Amino acid sequence: CASSQTGLSYEQYF.

The rearrangement joins TRBV28 to TRBJ1-2; no clear D. The CDR3 length is 13 residues. V lost 6 bases to trimming and J lost 1 base, with 9 bases between them. From germline, CDR1 is MDHEN and CDR2 SYDVKM. CDR3 residues: CASRAANNYGYTF. DNA of the CDR3: TGTGCCAGCAGGGCCGCAAATAACTATGGCTACACCTTC.

This chain connects TRBV6-5 to TRBJ2-3, with TRBD2 as a possible D gene (5 bases). The V gene lost 0 bases and the J gene lost 8 bases, with 12 bases spanning the gap. The CDR3 has 14 residues. The germline CDR1 and CDR2 sequences are MNHEY and SVGAGI. The DNA of the CDR3 is TGTGCCAGCAGTTACTCTTCGCGGGCGGGTACGCAGTATTTT. Residues: CASSYSSRAGTQYF.

The chain carries TRBV15 and TRBJ1-5; TRBD1 matches at 12 bases. V shed 5 bases, J shed 2 bases, and the junction held 1 base outside the gene matches. The CDR3 extends over 15 amino acids. The germline V gene encodes CDR1 LNHNV and CDR2 YYDKDF (reference sequence). In DNA form, the CDR3 reads TGTGCCACCAGCGGGACAGGGGGCGGCAATCAGCCCCAGCATTTT. Protein product: CATSGTGGGNQPQHF.

The chain employs TRBV11-2 and TRBJ2-7; possibly TRBD1 or TRBD2 for D (5 bases each). The V and J ends lost 5 bases and 11 bases respectively, with 22 bases between them. The germline V gene encodes CDR1 SGHAT and CDR2 FQNNGV. This CDR3 contains 14 residues. The CDR3 DNA is TGTGCCAGCAGCCCCTCATTTAGGGGAGTGGGGGAGTACTTC. Translated, it gives CASSPSFRGVGEYF.

CDR3 loop: CASSVVGQGDRYEQYF. The CDR3 nucleotides are TGTGCCAGCAGCGTAGTGGGACAGGGCGATCGCTACGAGCAGTACTTC. The chain joins TRBV9 to TRBJ2-7; 9 positions agree with TRBD1. This CDR3 is built from 16 residues. Germline CDR1 and CDR2: SGDLS and YYNGEE. The trim removed 0 bases at V and 3 bases at J, leaving 7 bases unmatched.

This rearrangement joins TRBV7-2 to TRBJ1-2; TRBD1 might be the D (6 bases). This CDR3 has 12 residues. Germline V lookup: CDR1 SGHTA, CDR2 FQGNSA. V was shortened by 3 bases and J by 7 bases, with 9 bases between the two germline ends. The CDR3 spells CASSFRTVGYTF. In nucleotides, the CDR3 is TGTGCCAGCAGCTTCCGGACAGTTGGCTACACCTTC. Full variable domain (outside the CDR3, taken from reference TRBV7-2 and TRBJ1-2): GAGVSQSPSNKVTEKGKDVELRCDPISGHTALYWYRQSLGQGLEFLIYFQGNSAPDKSGLPSDRFSAERTGGSVSTLTIQRTQQEDSAVYLCASSFRTVGYTFGSGTRLTVV.

The chain joins TRBV6-6 to TRBJ1-6; TRBD1 might be the D (5 bases). Trimming shortened V by 5 bases and J by 7 bases, and 12 bases separated the two germline ends. Germline loops: CDR1 MNHNY, CDR2 SVGAGI (reference sequence). This CDR3 is 14 amino acids long. This chain's CDR3 is CASSPGTANSPLHF. In DNA form, the CDR3 reads TGTGCCAGCAGTCCCGGGACGGCAAATTCACCCCTCCACTTT.

The gene calls are TRBV27 and TRBJ2-2; the D gene could be TRBD1 or TRBD2 (5 bases each). Trimming took off 5 bases at V and 0 bases at J, with 10 bases between the two ends. CDR1 MNHEY and CDR2 SMNVEV come from the germline V gene (reference sequence). The CDR3 loop spans 15 amino acids. The CDR3 loop is CASSLRGPNTGELFF. CDR3 coding DNA: TGTGCCAGCAGTCTTAGGGGACCGAACACCGGGGAGCTGTTTTTT.

V usage is TRBV5-4 and J usage is TRBJ1-5, with unresolved D. Germline CDR1 reads SGHNT; CDR2 reads YYREEE (reference sequence). Trimming removed 3 bases from V and 0 bases from J, with 10 bases in between. The CDR3 has 15 residues. The CDR3 nucleotides read TGTGCCAGCAGCTCGGACGGGTATAGCAATCAGCCCCAGCATTTT. This sequence encodes CASSSDGYSNQPQHF. Full variable domain (remainder filled in from reference TRBV5-4 and TRBJ1-5): ETGVTQSPTHLIKTRGQQVTLRCSSQSGHNTVSWYQQALGQGPQFIFQYYREEENGRGNFPPRFSGLQFPNYSSELNVNALELDDSALYLCASSSDGYSNQPQHFGDGTRLSIL.

J is TRBJ1-2 and V is TRBV25-1; D is unresolved. V was pared by 1 base and J by 4 bases, with 13 bases between. Per germline, CDR1 MGHDK and CDR2 SYGVNS. The CDR3 is made up of 15 amino acids. CDR3 nucleotide sequence: TGTGCCAGCAGTGAATCCCGAGGACGAAGCTATGGCTACACCTTC. Its protein product is CASSESRGRSYGYTF.

The chain combines TRBV28 with TRBJ2-6; possible D gene TRBD1, 6 bases. The CDR3 is 16 residues long. Germline CDR1 reads MDHEN; CDR2 reads SYDVKM. V was cut by 5 bases and J by 3 bases, with 14 bases left in between. Here the CDR3 reads CASSLTGYFGANVLTF. The CDR3 nucleotides read TGTGCCAGCAGTCTAACAGGGTATTTTGGGGCCAACGTCCTGACTTTC. Based on the CDR3 plus reference TRBV28 and TRBJ2-6, the full variable domain is DVKVTQSSRYLVKRTGEKVFLECVQDMDHENMFWYRQDPGLGLRLIYFSYDVKMKEKGDIPEGYSVSREKKERFSLILESASTNQTSMYLCASSLTGYFGANVLTFGAGSRLTVL.